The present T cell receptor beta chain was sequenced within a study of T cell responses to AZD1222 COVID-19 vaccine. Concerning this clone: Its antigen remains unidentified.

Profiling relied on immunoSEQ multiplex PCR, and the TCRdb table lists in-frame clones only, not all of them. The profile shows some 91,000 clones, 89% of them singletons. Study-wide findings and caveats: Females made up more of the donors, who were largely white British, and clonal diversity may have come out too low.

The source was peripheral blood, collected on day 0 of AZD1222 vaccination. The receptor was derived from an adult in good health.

The DNA of the CDR3 is TGTGCCAGCAGCCCGGGGTACAGCGTCACCGGGGAGCTGTTTTTT. Amino acids: CASSPGYSVTGELFF. V gene TRBV11-3 combines with J gene TRBJ2-2; TRBD2 is a possible D gene (5 bases). V lost 5 bases and J lost 4, with 14 bases in between. The CDR3 contains 15 residues. Germline assignment: CDR1 SGHNT and CDR2 YENEEA.